These 17 T cell receptor beta chains share one sample of origin, sequenced in a study of regulatory T cells in long-lasting Graves disease. The authors built TCR beta libraries using iRepertoire HTBI primers and Arm-PCR of CDR3 regions. TCRdb reprocessed the multiplex PCR reads with MiXCR, giving one entry per CDR3 protein. Of 390,000 or so distinct CDR3 sequences in the sample, approximately 12% were seen once. Time point indicated: newly diagnosed GD, antithyroid drugs for less than 3 months. Isolated PBMC RNA provided the starting material for the TCR library. These data were likewise used in another study, on T cells in Graves' hyperthyroidism and ophthalmopathy.

This sample comprised peripheral blood mononuclear cells (PBMCs), obtained at new diagnosis, from a patient treated with antithyroid drugs. These receptors were collected from a woman in her late teens or twenties with Graves disease.

This clonotype was seen ten or more times. The genes are TRBV12-3 or TRBV12-4 and TRBJ2-7, with a weak D call TRBD2 (5 bases). The CDR3 consists of 14 residues. Trimming took 4 bases from V and 3 from J, leaving 13 bases between them. The CDR3 is CASSSDRAGYEQYF. The CDR3 nucleotides read TGTGCCAGCAGTTCGGACCGCGCGGGCTACGAGCAGTACTTC.

The CDR3 nucleotides are TGTGCCAGCAGCTCCTCCGGGACAGGGTACCTCGATGAGCAGTTCTTC. Its protein product is CASSSSGTGYLDEQFF. This rearrangement joins TRBV5-6 to TRBJ2-1, with TRBD1 matching over 9 bases. Germline V lookup: CDR1 SGHDT, CDR2 YYEEEE. This CDR3 spans 16 amino acids. Germline trimming cut 3 bases from V and 8 bases from J; bases unmatched to any gene: 12.

In its sample, this clonotype was seen once. V is TRBV19 and J is TRBJ1-6; possibly TRBD1 for D (5 bases). V lost 3 bases to trimming and J lost 7 bases, with 10 bases between them. The CDR3 contains 14 residues. CDR1 LNHDA and CDR2 SQIVND come from the germline V gene (reference sequence). This chain's CDR3 is CASSMVRDNSPLHF. CDR3 bases: TGTGCCAGTAGTATGGTCAGGGACAATTCACCCCTCCACTTT.

The chain uses TRBV20-1 and TRBJ2-2, with D perhaps matching TRBD1 (7 bases). Germline V gene data show CDR1 as DFQATT and CDR2 as SNEGSKA (reference sequence). V lost 6 bases and J 1 base, leaving 21 bases between the germline ends. The CDR3 length is 17 residues. The CDR3 reads CSAHRQGGLLNTGELFF. As DNA, the CDR3 is TGCAGTGCGCACAGACAGGGAGGACTTTTGAACACCGGGGAGCTGTTTTTT.

In this sample, this clonotype turned up once. V usage is TRBV4-1 and J usage is TRBJ2-1; 7 positions agree with TRBD2. After removal of 4 bases from V and 3 bases from J, the junction contained 6 bases not matched to a gene. The CDR3 extends over 15 amino acids. Germline CDR1 MGHRA, CDR2 YSYEKL. The CDR3 here is CASSPASGIYNEQFF. The CDR3 nucleotides are TGCGCCAGCAGCCCAGCTAGCGGAATCTACAATGAGCAGTTCTTC.

The table lists this clonotype with many counts. CDR3 in amino acids: CASSQVGPGVGNTIYF. The CDR3 nucleotides read TGTGCCAGCAGCCAAGTGGGTCCAGGGGTCGGAAACACCATATATTTT. This rearrangement joins TRBV3-1 to TRBJ1-3; D perhaps matches TRBD1 (6 bases). V lost 1 base to trimming and J lost 4 bases, with 14 bases between them. CDR1 LGHDT and CDR2 YNNKEL come from the germline V gene (reference sequence). The CDR3 is 16 residues long. Full variable domain (missing parts from reference TRBV3-1 and TRBJ1-3): DTAVSQTPKYLVTQMGNDKSIKCEQNLGHDTMYWYKQDSKKFLKIMFSYNNKELIINETVPNRFSPKSPDKAHLNLHINSLELGDSAVYFCASSQVGPGVGNTIYFGEGSWLTVV.

Written as DNA, the CDR3 is TGTGCCAGCAGCGAAACCGCGGGGAATTCACCCCTCCACTTT. It translates to CASSETAGNSPLHF. This chain connects TRBV6-1 to TRBJ1-6; D gene ambiguous. The V end lost 6 bases, the J end lost 7 bases, and 13 bases lay between the germline ends. Germline V gene sequence: CDR1 MNHNS, CDR2 SASEGT. The CDR3 is 14 residues long.

This clonotype was seen repeatedly, ten times or more. Germline and junction disagree at one end, which may indicate a read error. The chain carries TRBV7-9 and TRBJ1-3; D not resolved. CDR1 is SEHNR and CDR2 is FQNEAQ in the germline V gene (reference sequence). CDR3 size: 13 residues. The CDR3 loop reads CASSLGYGNTIYF. The CDR3 region has the DNA TGCGCCAGCAGCTTGGGCTATGGAAACACCATATATTTT.

This clonotype was seen ten or more times. The chain employs TRBV20-1 and TRBJ2-1; perhaps D is TRBD1 or TRBD2 (5 bases each). With 2 bases removed from V and 5 bases from J, the gap between germline ends came to 10 bases. The CDR3 totals 13 residues. Germline assignment: CDR1 DFQATT and CDR2 SNEGSKA (reference sequence). The CDR3 nucleotides are TGCAGTGCTAGATTCCGGGGCAACAATGAGCAGTTCTTC. This translates into CSARFRGNNEQFF.

This clonotype was found many times. The chain couples TRBV7-2 to TRBJ1-3, with 7 bases that match TRBD1. J was trimmed by 3 bases and V by 5 bases; bases with no gene match: 10. The germline V gene has CDR1 SGHTA and CDR2 FQGNSA. CDR3 length: 16 residues. This CDR3 reads CASSAGGTHIGNTIYF. CDR3 in DNA: TGTGCCAGCAGCGCAGGGGGTACGCATATTGGAAACACCATATATTTT.

A few counts support this clonotype. The V call is TRBV4-1, the J call TRBJ1-5, with 9 bases fitting TRBD1. CDR1 is MGHRA and CDR2 is YSYEKL in the germline V gene. The V gene end was trimmed by 2 bases and the J gene end by 3 bases; junction bases not matched to a gene: 8. CDR3 length equals 17 residues. The DNA for the CDR3 is TGCGCCAGCAGCCAAAGGACAGGGGCGCCCTCCAATCAGCCCCAGCATTTT. Residues: CASSQRTGAPSNQPQHF.

This chain's CDR3 is CASTTRGAYTF. The DNA of the CDR3 is TGTGCCAGCACAACGCGGGGGGCTTACACCTTC. This rearrangement joins TRBV3-1 to TRBJ1-2; a possible D gene is TRBD1 (6 bases). The CDR3 consists of 11 residues. Germline lookup yields CDR1 LGHDT and CDR2 YNNKEL (reference sequence). V was shortened by 7 bases and J by 11 bases, with 14 bases between the two germline ends. Combining the CDR3 with reference TRBV3-1 and TRBJ1-2 gives the whole variable domain DTAVSQTPKYLVTQMGNDKSIKCEQNLGHDTMYWYKQDSKKFLKIMFSYNNKELIINETVPNRFSPKSPDKAHLNLHINSLELGDSAVYFCASTTRGAYTFGSGTRLTVV.

With respect to this clonotype: The junction departs from the called germline gene at one end, perhaps through a read error. This chain connects TRBV5-1 to TRBJ1-1; D is unclear. The CDR3 length is 13 residues. Germline V CDR1 and CDR2: SGHRS, YFSETQ. This CDR3 reads CATSSTVNTEAFF. CDR3 nucleotide sequence: TGCGCCACCAGCAGCACGGTGAACACTGAAGCTTTCTTT.

Points on this clonotype: A much larger clone sits a single nucleotide away, making a read error possible. The chain joins TRBV9 to TRBJ2-1; D is unclear. Germline V gene lookup returns CDR1 SGDLS and CDR2 YYNGEE. The length of the CDR3 is 15 residues. The CDR3: CASSVEGQVDNDQFF. In DNA form, the CDR3 reads TGTGCCAGCAGCGTAGAGGGCCAGGTAGACAATGATCAGTTCTTC.

J is TRBJ2-1 and V is TRBV7-9, with 11 bases identical to TRBD2. Germline-derived CDR1 and CDR2 are SEHNR and FQNEAQ (reference sequence). Trimming cost V 1 base and J 9 bases; bases outside gene matches: 8. CDR3 length equals 16 residues. The CDR3 loop is CASSLELAGGKGEQFF. In DNA, the CDR3 is TGTGCCAGCAGCTTAGAGCTAGCGGGAGGAAAGGGTGAGCAGTTCTTC.

This clonotype was observed at least ten times. The gene calls are TRBV18 and TRBJ1-1, with D perhaps matching TRBD1 (5 bases). The V gene lost 5 bases and the J gene lost 1 base, with 11 bases spanning the gap. Germline CDR1 and CDR2: KGHSH and LQKENI. The CDR3 spans 14 residues. Here the CDR3 DNA reads TGTGCCAGCTCAACAATTCAGGGGAACACTGAAGCTTTCTTT. Its translation is CASSTIQGNTEAFF.

This clonotype was seen many times. This chain uses TRBV18 with TRBJ1-1, with 7 bases aligning to TRBD1. With V trimmed by 4 bases and J by 6 bases, 14 bases remained unmatched. Germline V gives CDR1 KGHSH, CDR2 LQKENI. The length of the CDR3 is 16 residues. CDR3 sequence (DNA): TGTGCCAGCTCACGTTTCGTAGGGGGCGGTATGTCTGAAGCTTTCTTT. Encoded protein: CASSRFVGGGMSEAFF.